The TCR beta chain under discussion was sequenced for a study of T cells in Graves' hyperthyroidism and ophthalmopathy. Trimming cost V 9 bases and J 10 bases; bases outside gene matches: 12. The CDR3 is 13 amino acids. Germline V CDR1 and CDR2: ENHRY, SYGVKD. Concerning this clonotype: A clone one base away is much larger, so this may be a read error.

TCR beta CDR3 region amplification was performed from RNA transcripts. TCR CDR3 underwent first-round RT-PCR with the HTBI primer set. MiXCR, applied by TCRdb to the multiplex PCR reads, yields one record per CDR3 protein. The data hold roughly 93,000 distinct CDR3 sequences, with about 51% observed a single time. Uncontrolled infection, other autoimmune disease, pregnancy or lactation excluded patients. The TCR comes from a woman aged 40 to 49 with Graves' hyperthyroidism. The chain couples TRBV10-3 to TRBJ1-3, with 7 bases fitting TRBD1. Sequencing input: blood. CDR3 sequence: CAIQIGGGKTIYF. In DNA form, the CDR3 reads TGTGCCATTCAAATAGGGGGCGGGAAGACCATATATTTT.